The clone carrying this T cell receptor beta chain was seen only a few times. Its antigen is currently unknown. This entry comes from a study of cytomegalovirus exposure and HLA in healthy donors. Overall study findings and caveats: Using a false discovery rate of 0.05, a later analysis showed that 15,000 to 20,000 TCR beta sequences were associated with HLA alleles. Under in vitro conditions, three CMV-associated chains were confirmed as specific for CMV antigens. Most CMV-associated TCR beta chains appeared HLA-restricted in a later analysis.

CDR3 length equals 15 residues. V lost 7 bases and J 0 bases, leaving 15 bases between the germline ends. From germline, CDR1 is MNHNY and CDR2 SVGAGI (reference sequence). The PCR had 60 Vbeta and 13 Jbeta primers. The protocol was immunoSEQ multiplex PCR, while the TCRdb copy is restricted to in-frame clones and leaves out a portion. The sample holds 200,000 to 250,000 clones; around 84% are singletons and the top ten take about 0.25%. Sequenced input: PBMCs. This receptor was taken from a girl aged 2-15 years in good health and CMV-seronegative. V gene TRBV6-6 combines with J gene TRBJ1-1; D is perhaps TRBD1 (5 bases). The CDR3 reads CASTRARQMNTEAFF. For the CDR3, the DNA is TGTGCCAGCACCCGAGCAAGACAGATGAACACTGAAGCTTTCTTT.